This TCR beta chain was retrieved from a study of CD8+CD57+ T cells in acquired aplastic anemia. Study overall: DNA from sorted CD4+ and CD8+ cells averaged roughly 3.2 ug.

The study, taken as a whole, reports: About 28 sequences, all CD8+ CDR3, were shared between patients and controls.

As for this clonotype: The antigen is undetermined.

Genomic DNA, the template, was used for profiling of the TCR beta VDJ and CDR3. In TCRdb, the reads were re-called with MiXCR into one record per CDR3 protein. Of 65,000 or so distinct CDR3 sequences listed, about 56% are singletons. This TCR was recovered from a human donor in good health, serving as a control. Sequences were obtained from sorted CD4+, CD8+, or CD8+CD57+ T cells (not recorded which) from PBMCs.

The CDR3 protein is CASSLGVTTNTEAFF. CDR3 nucleotides: TGTGCCAGCAGCTTGGGGGTGACCACGAACACTGAAGCTTTCTTT. V and J are TRBV7-9 and TRBJ1-1, with D perhaps TRBD1 (5 bases). V was cut by 3 bases and J by 1 base, with 12 bases left in between. Germline-derived CDR1 and CDR2 are SEHNR and FQNEAQ (reference sequence). This CDR3 region has 15 residues.